This TCR beta chain was identified in a study of T cell changes during pregnancy in multiple sclerosis. Sequencing used immunoSEQ multiplex PCR; TCRdb keeps in-frame clones, though not all of them. The top ten hold 0.43% of the sample, which has 35,000 to 45,000 clones, about 93% seen once. V was clipped by 4 bases and J by 5 bases, with 14 bases between them. CDR1 is SGHTA and CDR2 is FQGTGA in the germline V gene. This CDR3 has 15 amino acids. This receptor was taken from a female donor with multiple sclerosis, enrolled in a pregnancy study. The chain links TRBV7-3 to TRBJ2-2, with D possibly being TRBD1 (6 bases). The sequenced sample was CD4+ T cells from peripheral blood mononuclear cells, obtained in the third trimester of pregnancy. CDR3 DNA: TGTGCCAGCAGCTCAAGAGGGGGTGGGACCGGGGAGCTGTTTTTT. Its translation: CASSSRGGGTGELFF.